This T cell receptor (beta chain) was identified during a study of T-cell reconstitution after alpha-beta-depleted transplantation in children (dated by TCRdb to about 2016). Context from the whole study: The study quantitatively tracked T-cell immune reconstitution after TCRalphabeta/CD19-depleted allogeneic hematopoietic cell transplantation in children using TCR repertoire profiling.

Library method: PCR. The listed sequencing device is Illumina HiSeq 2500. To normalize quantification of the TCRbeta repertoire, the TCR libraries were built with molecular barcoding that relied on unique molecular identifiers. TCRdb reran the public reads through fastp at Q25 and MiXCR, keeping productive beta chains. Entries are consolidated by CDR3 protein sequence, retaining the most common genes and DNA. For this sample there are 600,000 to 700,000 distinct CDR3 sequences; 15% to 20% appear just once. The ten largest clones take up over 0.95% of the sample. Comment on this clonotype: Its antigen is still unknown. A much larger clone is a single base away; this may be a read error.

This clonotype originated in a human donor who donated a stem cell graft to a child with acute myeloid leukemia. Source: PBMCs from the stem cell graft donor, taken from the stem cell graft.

The CDR3 reads CASSYLDARNEAFF. The sequenced DNA is TGTGCCAGCAGTTACTTGGACGCGAGAAACGAAGCTTTCTTT. This sequence uses TRBV6-5 and TRBJ1-1, with the D gene uncertain. From cysteine to phenylalanine, the CDR3 is 14 amino acids long. Only the CDR3 part of the read is kept: 42 bases, read in frame from the first base. Based on the germline V gene, the CDR1 and CDR2 sequences are MNHEY and SVGAGI. Relative to germline, V is 1 base shorter and J is 8 bases shorter, with 14 bases between their ends.